The 27 T cell receptor beta chains below all came from one sample that was sequenced in a study of blood T cell repertoires in COVID-19. Sequenced by immunoSEQ multiplex PCR; TCRdb stores in-frame clones only, minus some. Here the sample spans 85,000 to 120,000 clones, 87% being singletons. The sequenced material came from peripheral blood. Receptor source: a woman aged 45-65 years with COVID-19, enrolled during active disease.

V usage is TRBV12-5 and J usage is TRBJ2-1; 13 nucleotides line up with TRBD2. The J segment lost 6 bases and the V segment lost 6 bases, leaving 5 bases of the junction unmatched. Germline CDR1 LGHNT, CDR2 FRNRAP. The CDR3 sequence is 15 residues long. Here the CDR3 DNA reads TGTGCTAGTGGCACCGGGACTAGCGGGGCCAATGAGCAGTTCTTC. Its translation: CASGTGTSGANEQFF.

This clone occurred a few times. This chain links TRBV10-3 with TRBJ2-7; D is undetermined. Trimming removed 3 bases from V and 4 bases from J, with 7 bases in between. This CDR3 region has 12 residues. Germline lookup yields CDR1 ENHRY and CDR2 SYGVKD. In DNA form, the CDR3 reads TGTGCCATCAGTGACAGGTATTACGAGCAGTACTTC. Translation gives CAISDRYYEQYF.

This rearrangement joins TRBV3-1 (or the pseudogene TRBV3-2) to TRBJ2-7, with D maybe TRBD2 (5 bases). Germline V CDR1 and CDR2: LGHDT, YNNKEL (reference sequence). This CDR3 spans 16 amino acids. The V end was cut by 1 base, the J end by 4 bases, with 17 bases between. CDR3 in DNA: TGTGCCAGCAGCCAAGGCACCGGTGACCCGGGGTACGAGCAGTACTTC. It translates to CASSQGTGDPGYEQYF.

The chain combines TRBV4-3 with TRBJ1-2; 10 nucleotides line up with TRBD1. The germline gives CDR1 LGHNA, CDR2 YSLEER. The CDR3 sequence is 18 residues long. V lost 0 bases to trimming and J lost 3 bases; unmatched junction nucleotides: 10. The CDR3 DNA is TGCGCCAGCAGCCAAGAGTCTAGGGGGACAGGGGCCGACTATGGCTACACCTTC. Protein sequence: CASSQESRGTGADYGYTF.

This chain joins TRBV9 and TRBJ2-1; 9 bases agree with TRBD2. This CDR3 region has 16 residues. CDR1 is SGDLS and CDR2 is YYNGEE in the germline V gene. Trimming took 6 bases from V and 7 from J; bases not matched to a gene: 14. The CDR3 DNA reads TGTGCCAGCACCCGTGGTGGTAGCGGGGGCGTGAATGAGCAGTTCTTC. It specifies CASTRGGSGGVNEQFF.

V usage is TRBV7-6 and J usage is TRBJ1-4; 8 positions agree with TRBD1. This CDR3 has 18 amino acids. Trimming removed 1 base from V and 7 bases from J; junction bases left unmatched: 14. Germline CDR1 is SGHVS and CDR2 is FNYEAQ. CDR3 nucleotide sequence: TGTGCCAGCAGCTTAGACCCTCCGGGGCAGGGGGCGCCTGAAAAACTGTTTTTT. It codes for CASSLDPPGQGAPEKLFF.

This chain links TRBV4-3 with TRBJ1-4; a weak D match, TRBD1 (6 bases). CDR1 and CDR2 from the germline V gene are LGHNA and YSLEER. The CDR3 runs 14 residues. Trimming took 4 bases from V and 5 from J, leaving 11 bases between them. CDR3 sequence: CASSPDRGNEKLFF. The CDR3 DNA reads TGCGCCAGCAGCCCGGACAGAGGAAATGAAAAACTGTTTTTT.

The CDR3, as DNA: TGTGCCAGCAGTTTACTCACATCTAGCGGGGGGGCCCGGGAGACCCAGTACTTC. As protein: CASSLLTSSGGARETQYF. The chain is built from TRBV27 and TRBJ2-5; 12 bases map to TRBD2. Germline CDR1 MNHEY, CDR2 SMNVEV (reference sequence). The trim removed 2 bases at V and 5 bases at J, leaving 12 bases unmatched. This CDR3 comprises 18 residues.

The chain links TRBV7-2 to TRBJ1-4, with a tentative D call TRBD1 (5 bases). Trimming removed 5 bases from V and 5 bases from J, with 15 bases in between. The germline V gene encodes CDR1 SGHTA and CDR2 FQGNSA. This CDR3 spans 15 amino acids. CDR3 region: CASSPTGGGNEKLFF. The CDR3 DNA sequence: TGTGCCAGCAGCCCTACGGGGGGTGGGAATGAAAAACTGTTTTTT.

The V and J genes are TRBV29-1 and TRBJ1-2; the match to TRBD1 covers 10 bases. The CDR3 totals 14 residues. With V trimmed by 4 bases and J by 4 bases, 6 bases remained unmatched. Germline assignment: CDR1 SQVTM and CDR2 ANQGSEA. The CDR3 reads CSVGSGTGVYGYTF. The DNA of the CDR3 is TGCAGCGTTGGTTCCGGGACAGGGGTCTATGGCTACACCTTC.

This sequence joins TRBV2 and TRBJ1-4, with 12 bases fitting TRBD1. Unmatched junction bases numbered 4, after V lost 8 bases and J lost 3 bases. The CDR3 is 15 residues long. The germline V gene has CDR1 SNHLY and CDR2 FYNNEI. CDR3 sequence: CASWGQGASNEKLFF. CDR3 sequence (DNA): TGTGCCAGCTGGGGACAGGGGGCTTCTAATGAAAAACTGTTTTTT.

V and J are TRBV7-2 and TRBJ1-2, with TRBD1 matching over 12 bases. This CDR3 comprises 17 residues. The J segment lost 4 bases and the V segment lost 0 bases, leaving 6 bases of the junction unmatched. Germline V CDR1 and CDR2: SGHTA, FQGNSA. The CDR3 sequence: CASSLAEGQGASYGYTF. The CDR3 DNA follows: TGTGCCAGCAGCTTAGCAGAGGGACAGGGGGCCTCCTATGGCTACACCTTC.

The V and J genes are TRBV29-1 and TRBJ1-1; the D gene is possibly TRBD1 (6 bases). The ends were cut back, 3 bases at V and 3 bases at J, with 14 bases in the middle. The CDR3 has 14 amino acids. The germline gives CDR1 SQVTM, CDR2 ANQGSEA. As DNA, the CDR3 is TGCAGCGTTGAGGTTCAGGGGATCGACACTGAAGCTTTCTTT. It codes for CSVEVQGIDTEAFF.

The rearrangement joins TRBV5-1 to TRBJ1-1, with unresolved D. The germline CDR1 and CDR2 sequences are SGHRS and YFSETQ. V was shortened by 1 base and J by 2 bases, with 6 bases between the two germline ends. The CDR3 totals 13 residues. DNA for the CDR3: TGCGCCAGCAGCTTGTTGTCTAACACTGAAGCTTTCTTT. Translated: CASSLLSNTEAFF.

J is TRBJ1-2 and V is TRBV6-1; D not certain. Germline CDR1 and CDR2: MNHNS and SASEGT. Trimming took 1 base from V and 6 from J, leaving 12 bases between them. This CDR3 contains 14 residues. CDR3 DNA sequence: TGTGCCAGCAGTGAAGATGCGGGTCCCGATGGCTACACCTTC. It yields the protein CASSEDAGPDGYTF.

This clone came up a few times. V usage is TRBV19 and J usage is TRBJ1-5; tentatively, D is TRBD1 (6 bases). CDR1 is LNHDA and CDR2 is SQIVND in the germline V gene (reference sequence). The CDR3 loop spans 17 amino acids. The V end lost 2 bases, the J end lost 0 bases, and 14 bases lay between the germline ends. CDR3 region: CASSITSGEHSNQPQHF. CDR3 coding DNA: TGTGCCAGTAGTATAACGTCAGGGGAGCATAGCAATCAGCCCCAGCATTTT.

The CDR3: CASSQQGAPDEKLFF. The CDR3 region has the DNA TGCGCCAGCAGCCAGCAGGGGGCACCTGATGAAAAACTGTTTTTT. The chain carries TRBV5-1 and TRBJ1-4; 8 nucleotides agree with TRBD1. The CDR3 has 15 amino acids. V trimming: 4 bases; J trimming: 6 bases; junction bases outside the gene matches: 8. Germline lookup yields CDR1 SGHRS and CDR2 YFSETQ.

V gene TRBV7-3 combines with J gene TRBJ2-5, with TRBD1 matching 9 bases. Germline values: CDR1 SGHTA, CDR2 FQGTGA. The junction had 5 bases not matched to a gene; V was cut back by 5 bases and J by 1 base. The CDR3 runs 15 residues. The CDR3 protein is CASSLTGGLQETQYF. The CDR3 DNA is TGTGCCAGCAGCCTCACAGGGGGCCTCCAAGAGACCCAGTACTTC.

CDR3 coding DNA: TGTGCCAGCAGTTACCCCAGGGGTAGCACAGATACGCAGTATTTT. Amino acid sequence: CASSYPRGSTDTQYF. The chain recombines TRBV6-2 or TRBV6-3 with TRBJ2-3, with TRBD1 as a possible D gene (6 bases). Between the trimmed V and J ends, which lost 2 bases and 0 bases, there was a span of 9 bases. This CDR3 spans 15 amino acids. Germline V gives CDR1 MNHEY, CDR2 SVGEGT.

The chain couples TRBV7-9 to TRBJ1-2; TRBD1 aligns across 9 bases. The V and J ends lost 4 bases and 2 bases, in that order; junction bases with no gene match: 2. This CDR3 comprises 14 residues. Germline CDR1 and CDR2: SEHNR and FQNEAQ (reference sequence). CDR3 DNA sequence: TGTGCCAGCAGCTGGACAGGGGAGAACTATGGCTACACCTTC. It codes for CASSWTGENYGYTF.

This chain uses TRBV3-1 (or the pseudogene TRBV3-2) with TRBJ1-5; weak D call: TRBD1 (5 bases). Germline values: CDR1 LGHDT, CDR2 YNNKEL (reference sequence). The germline V and J ends were trimmed by 4 bases and 2 bases, with 15 bases remaining between them. This CDR3 is built from 16 residues. In nucleotides, the CDR3 is TGTGCCAGCAGCCGGCATGGAGGGGAGGGCAATCAGCCCCAGCATTTT. Its translation: CASSRHGGEGNQPQHF.

Note on this clone: The sample contains more than one DNA sequence encoding this CDR3. The chain recombines TRBV28 with TRBJ2-3, with TRBD2 matching 10 bases. Germline CDR1 reads MDHEN; CDR2 reads SYDVKM. The CDR3 extends over 15 amino acids. Trimming removed 6 bases from V and 1 base from J; junction bases left unmatched: 4. The CDR3: CASSSGTSGTDTQYF. CDR3 coding DNA: TGTGCCAGCAGCTCCGGGACTAGCGGCACAGATACGCAGTATTTT.

The V call is TRBV19, the J call TRBJ1-5; D is unresolved. The CDR3 consists of 13 residues. Trimming pared 2 bases from V and 4 bases from J, leaving 6 bases between. The germline gives CDR1 LNHDA, CDR2 SQIVND (reference sequence). Written as DNA, the CDR3 is TGTGCCAGTAGTATATCCTTTAATCAGCCCCAGCATTTT. Translated, it gives CASSISFNQPQHF.

This chain joins TRBV2 and TRBJ1-5; TRBD1 agrees at 10 bases. Per germline, CDR1 SNHLY and CDR2 FYNNEI. V lost 3 bases, J lost 2 bases, and 4 bases stayed unmatched. The CDR3 contains 16 residues. The CDR3: CASSDLGQGRNQPQHF. CDR3 in DNA: TGTGCCAGCAGTGATTTGGGACAGGGGCGCAATCAGCCCCAGCATTTT.

The DNA for the CDR3 is TGTGCCAGCAGCGAGGGGACAGGGGATCTTGAAAAACTGTTTTTT. It specifies CASSEGTGDLEKLFF. The V call is TRBV11-3, the J call TRBJ1-4; 10 bases are shared with TRBD1. This CDR3 is built from 15 residues. Germline lookup yields CDR1 SGHNT and CDR2 YENEEA. The V gene end was trimmed by 5 bases and the J gene end by 7 bases; junction bases not matched to a gene: 7.

This sequence joins TRBV2 and TRBJ2-7, with TRBD1 as a possible D gene (6 bases). Germline CDR1 and CDR2: SNHLY and FYNNEI. The CDR3 runs to 15 residues. V lost 2 bases to trimming and J lost 0 bases, with 11 bases between them. CDR3 sequence (DNA): TGTGCCAGCAGTGAATCTCCAGGGGCCTCCTACGAGCAGTACTTC. Translated, it gives CASSESPGASYEQYF.

The V and J genes are TRBV19 and TRBJ2-4; 8 positions match TRBD1. Per germline, CDR1 LNHDA and CDR2 SQIVND (reference sequence). V was pared by 6 bases and J by 1 base, with 11 bases of the junction left unmatched. This CDR3 spans 17 amino acids. CDR3 bases: TGTGCCAGTAGGCCAGACAGGGGAAATCTCGCCAAAAACATTCAGTACTTC. This codes for CASRPDRGNLAKNIQYF.